Described below is a single T cell receptor beta chain sequence and its context. Its antigen is undetermined. The data stem from a study of post-analysis software for immune sequencing data. Study-level background: Patients had relapsing-remitting, secondary progressive or progressive-relapsing multiple sclerosis; some lacked subtype.

V lost 0 bases and J lost 7, with 13 bases in between. CDR1 is SGHTA, CDR2 FQGNSA, per germline. This CDR3 is 15 amino acids long. Built from TCR beta cDNA, the libraries had unique molecular identifiers in them. One entry per CDR3 protein, called by TCRdb with MiXCR from the PCR reads. This sample has approximately 460,000 distinct CDR3 sequences, with around 40% found just once. Notes on the study in general: Five or six TRBV segments, TRBV5-6, TRBV5-1 and TRBV20-1 among them, were found more frequent in patients than controls. Samples made in the same batch grouped tightly together by F measure. Diversity measured as normalized Chao1 was significantly lower in multiple sclerosis patients than in controls.

The gene calls are TRBV7-2 and TRBJ2-1; D is unresolved. The clonotype comes from a girl under 18 with multiple sclerosis. Sequencing was performed on blood. CDR3 region: CASSLAGNSANEQFF. For the CDR3, the DNA is TGTGCCAGCAGCTTAGCGGGAAACAGCGCAAATGAGCAGTTCTTC.